The 15 T cell receptor beta chains given below trace back to one sample, sequenced in a study of immune characterization of retroperitoneal liposarcoma. TCRdb reprocessed the PCR reads with MiXCR, giving one entry per CDR3 protein. The sample lists some 11,000 distinct CDR3 sequences; approximately 50% were seen once. Input material: tumor tissue. These receptors originate from a female donor with retroperitoneal liposarcoma.

A few counts support this clonotype. CDR3 in DNA: TGTGCCAGCAGCCGGGGCCAAGAGACCCAGTTCTTC. This translates into CASSRGQETQFF. V usage is TRBV6-1 and J usage is TRBJ2-1, with D perhaps matching TRBD1 or TRBD2 (5 bases each). From germline, CDR1 is MNHNS and CDR2 SASEGT. V shed 6 bases and J shed 13 bases, with 16 bases lying between them. The CDR3 consists of 12 residues.

For this clonotype: One base away lies a much larger clone, so this may be a sequencing read error. The chain couples TRBV6-5 to TRBJ2-1; D unclear. The tail of the sequence fits TRBJ2-7 better, so the J call may be wrong. CDR3 length: 11 residues. Germline CDR1 and CDR2: MNHEY and SVGAGI. The CDR3 DNA follows: TGTGCCAGCAGCGAGGCGACCGAGCAGTACTTC. This encodes CASSEATEQYF.

This clonotype has more than one count but fewer than ten. V is TRBV6-1 and J is TRBJ1-2; a weak D match, TRBD1 (5 bases). The germline CDR1 and CDR2 sequences are MNHNS and SASEGT. V dropped 1 base and J dropped 12 bases, with 6 bases sitting between them. This CDR3 region has 10 residues. The CDR3 protein is CASSEGDDTF. The CDR3 DNA reads TGTGCCAGCAGTGAAGGGGACGACACCTTC.

V usage is TRBV27 and J usage is TRBJ2-1, with 15 bases matching TRBD2. After removal of 7 bases from V and 1 base from J, the junction contained 2 bases not matched to a gene. The CDR3 totals 16 residues. In germline, CDR1 is MNHEY, CDR2 SMNVEV (reference sequence). CDR3 nucleotide sequence: TGTGCCAGCATGGGACTAGCGGGAGGTTCCTACAATGAGCAGTTCTTC. Translating it yields CASMGLAGGSYNEQFF.

The chain combines TRBV7-2 with TRBJ2-5, with D possibly matching TRBD1 (6 bases). The CDR3 runs 16 residues. Germline V gene lookup returns CDR1 SGHTA and CDR2 FQGNSA. V lost 5 bases to trimming and J lost 5 bases, with 21 bases between them. CDR3 region: CASSAPFVAGDETQYF. CDR3 coding DNA: TGTGCCAGCAGCGCTCCTTTCGTGGCAGGGGACGAGACCCAGTACTTC. The complete variable domain, with remaining parts taken from reference TRBV7-2 and TRBJ2-5, reads GAGVSQSPSNKVTEKGKDVELRCDPISGHTALYWYRQSLGQGLEFLIYFQGNSAPDKSGLPSDRFSAERTGGSVSTLTIQRTQQEDSAVYLCASSAPFVAGDETQYFGPGTRLLVL.

This clonotype is deemed medium-sized. The chain links TRBV7-9 to TRBJ2-5; possibly TRBD2 for D (7 bases). Trimming pared 6 bases from V and 5 bases from J, leaving 19 bases between. The CDR3 contains 15 residues. CDR1 SEHNR and CDR2 FQNEAQ come from the germline V gene (reference sequence). The CDR3 DNA sequence: TGTGCCAGCAGTAAAGGGGGGGCTTTCAAGGAGACCCAGTACTTC. Translation: CASSKGGAFKETQYF.

The CDR3 nucleotides are TGCGCCAAAAACACAGACCCGTCTCTCTACAATGAGCAGTTCTTC. Protein sequence: CAKNTDPSLYNEQFF. The rearrangement uses TRBV10-1 and TRBJ2-1; D is undetermined. The V gene's germline CDR1 is WNHNN and CDR2 SYGVQD (reference sequence). The CDR3 consists of 15 residues. The V end was cut by 10 bases, the J end by 3 bases, with 19 bases between.

V is TRBV9 and J is TRBJ2-4; D possibly corresponds to TRBD2 (5 bases). With the DNA end fitting TRBJ2-1 better, the J assignment may be wrong. The germline gives CDR1 SGDLS, CDR2 YYNGEE. The CDR3 length is 16 residues. CDR3 in amino acids: CASSVDISLGDNEQFF. The CDR3 coding sequence is TGTGCCAGCAGCGTAGATATCTCACTCGGGGACAATGAGCAGTTCTTC.

The chain uses TRBV12-3 or TRBV12-4 and TRBJ1-1; tentative D call: TRBD1 (5 bases). The CDR3 is 13 amino acids. Trimming took off 3 bases at V and 1 base at J, with 6 bases between the two ends. In DNA form, the CDR3 reads TGTGCCAGCAGTTTGGACAAGAACACTGAAGCTTTCTTT. This gives the protein CASSLDKNTEAFF.

In this sample, this clonotype turned up a few times. The chain is built from TRBV7-8 and TRBJ2-1; 8 nucleotides line up with TRBD1. This CDR3 has 15 residues. Per germline, CDR1 SGHVS and CDR2 FQNEAQ. Trimming took 3 bases from V and 0 from J; bases not matched to a gene: 1. CDR3 DNA: TGTGCCAGCAGCTTGACAGGGGCCTCCTACAATGAGCAGTTCTTC. This gives the protein CASSLTGASYNEQFF.

The gene calls are TRBV6-1 and TRBJ2-4; TRBD2 aligns across 15 bases. Germline V CDR1 and CDR2: MNHNS, SASEGT. V lost 4 bases to trimming and J lost 9 bases; unmatched junction nucleotides: 4. The CDR3 is made up of 15 amino acids. The CDR3 spells CASSAGLAGGVIQYF. CDR3 sequence (DNA): TGTGCCAGCAGTGCGGGACTAGCGGGAGGTGTCATTCAGTACTTC.

The rearrangement uses TRBV7-6 and TRBJ2-1; 7 positions match TRBD2. Per germline, CDR1 SGHVS and CDR2 FNYEAQ. The CDR3 length is 11 residues. The V gene end was trimmed by 5 bases and the J gene end by 13 bases; junction bases not matched to a gene: 5. For the CDR3, the DNA is TGTGCCAGCAGCCCGCGGGAGACCCAGTTCTTC. It yields the protein CASSPRETQFF.

This clonotype is medium-sized in the sample. The genes are TRBV6-6 and TRBJ2-5; tentative D call: TRBD2 (6 bases). The better agreement between TRBJ2-1 and the DNA end casts doubt on the J call. This CDR3 contains 17 residues. Per germline, CDR1 MNHNY and CDR2 SVGAGI (reference sequence). CDR3 loop: CASSYVSPASRGETQFF. CDR3 sequence (DNA): TGTGCCAGCAGTTACGTTTCCCCCGCCTCGCGGGGAGAGACCCAGTTCTTC.

The rearrangement joins TRBV27 to TRBJ2-3, with a possible D match to TRBD1 (6 bases). V lost 5 bases to trimming and J lost 12 bases, with 15 bases between them. CDR1 is MNHEY and CDR2 is SMNVEV in the germline V gene (reference sequence). The CDR3 length is 12 residues. The CDR3 loop is CASSPHRVGQYF. The CDR3, as DNA: TGTGCCAGCAGTCCCCACAGGGTTGGCCAGTATTTT.

The J gene is TRBJ2-3, the V gene TRBV7-3, with 7 bases lining up with TRBD1. With 2 bases clipped from V and 2 bases from J, the junction kept 4 bases outside the gene matches. In germline, CDR1 is SGHTA, CDR2 FQGTGA. The CDR3 has 15 residues. The CDR3 is CASSLVGGITDTQYF. The DNA of the CDR3 is TGTGCCAGCAGCTTAGTAGGGGGCATCACAGATACGCAGTATTTT.